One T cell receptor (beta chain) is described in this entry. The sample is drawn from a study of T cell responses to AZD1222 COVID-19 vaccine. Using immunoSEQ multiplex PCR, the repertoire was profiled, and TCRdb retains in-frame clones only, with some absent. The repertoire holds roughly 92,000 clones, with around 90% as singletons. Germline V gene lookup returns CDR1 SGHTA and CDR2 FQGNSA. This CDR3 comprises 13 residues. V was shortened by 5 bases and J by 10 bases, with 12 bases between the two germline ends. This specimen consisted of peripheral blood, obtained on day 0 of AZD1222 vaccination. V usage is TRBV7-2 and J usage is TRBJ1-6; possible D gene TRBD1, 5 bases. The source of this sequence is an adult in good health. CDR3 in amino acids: CASSQTVSSPLHF. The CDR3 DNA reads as TGTGCCAGCAGCCAGACAGTTAGCTCACCCCTCCACTTT.